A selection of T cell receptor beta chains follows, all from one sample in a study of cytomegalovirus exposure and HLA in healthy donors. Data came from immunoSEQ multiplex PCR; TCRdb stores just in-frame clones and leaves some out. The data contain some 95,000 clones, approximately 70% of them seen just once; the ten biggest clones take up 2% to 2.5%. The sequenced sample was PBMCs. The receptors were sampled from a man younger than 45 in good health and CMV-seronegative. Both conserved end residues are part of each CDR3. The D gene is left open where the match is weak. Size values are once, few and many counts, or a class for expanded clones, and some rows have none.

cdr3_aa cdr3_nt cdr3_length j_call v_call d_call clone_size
CASTPLEAQEQYF TGTGCCAGCACCCCCCTTGAGGCTCAGGAGCAGTACTTC 13 TRBJ2-7 TRBV6-1 . .
CSSSSTRRSSYNEQFF TGTTCCAGCAGCTCTACGAGGCGCTCCTCCTACAATGAGCAGTTCTTC 16 TRBJ2-1 TRBV7-9 . .
CASSLRQGRGGELFF TGTGCCAGCAGCTTGCGTCAGGGAAGAGGCGGGGAGCTGTTTTTT 15 TRBJ2-2 TRBV5-7 . few
CASNLIAGDENEQYF TGTGCCAGCAACTTAATAGCGGGAGACGAGAACGAGCAGTACTTC 15 TRBJ2-7 TRBV5-6 TRBD2 .
CASRAGGLPTDTQYF TGTGCCAGCAGAGCGGGGGGGCTTCCGACAGATACGCAGTATTTT 15 TRBJ2-3 TRBV9 TRBD2 .
CASSLTSGGGSYEQYF TGTGCCAGCAGCTTGACTAGCGGGGGTGGGTCCTACGAGCAGTACTTC 16 TRBJ2-7 TRBV7-6 TRBD2 once
CASSELTGDNTEAFF TGCGCCAGCAGTGAGTTGACGGGGGATAACACTGAAGCTTTCTTT 15 TRBJ1-1 TRBV10-2 . .
CASSDSRTSTPYF TGTGCCAGCAGTGACTCGAGGACTAGCACCCCATATTTT 13 TRBJ2-3 TRBV6-4 TRBD2 .
CASSPTGSSYNEQFF TGTGCCAGCAGCCCGACAGGGAGCTCCTACAATGAGCAGTTCTTC 15 TRBJ2-1 TRBV5-6 TRBD1 .
CASSSNRGGSGYEKLFF TGTGCCAGCAGCTCAAACAGGGGTGGGAGTGGTTATGAAAAACTGTTTTTT 17 TRBJ1-4 TRBV5-4 TRBD1 once
CASSPTTGNRKNTEAFF TGTGCCAGCAGCCCAACGACAGGGAATCGTAAAAACACTGAAGCTTTCTTT 17 TRBJ1-1 TRBV7-9 TRBD1 few
CASSLDRTGNEKLFF TGTGCCAGCTCTCTGGACAGGACAGGGAATGAAAAACTGTTTTTT 15 TRBJ1-4 TRBV18 TRBD1 .
CASSEYTSTYNEQFF TGTGCCAGCAGTGAATATACCAGTACCTACAATGAGCAGTTCTTC 15 TRBJ2-1 TRBV25-1 . .
CASSFGAIQNSPLHF TGTGCCAGCAGTTTTGGGGCTATTCAAAATTCACCCCTCCACTTT 15 TRBJ1-6 TRBV6-1 . .
CASSKLRDRGWTGELFF TGCGCCAGCAGCAAACTCCGGGACAGGGGATGGACCGGGGAGCTGTTTTTT 17 TRBJ2-2 TRBV4-3 TRBD1 .
CASSSDRGRGTYEQYF TGTGCCAGCAGTTCGGACAGGGGTCGGGGAACCTACGAGCAGTACTTC 16 TRBJ2-7 TRBV28 TRBD1 once